This note documents a single TCR beta chain sequence. What this receptor recognizes is not known. There are no base qualities to consult, and no much larger clone falls within one base. CDR1 SEHNR and CDR2 FQNEAQ are derived from the germline V gene (reference sequence). The CDR3 covers 17 residues, taking in both the cysteine and the phenylalanine. Just CDR3 DNA is preserved here, 51 bases in frame from base 1. V is pruned by 4 bases and J by 7 bases, leaving 15 bases of the junction without a gene match. The sample originates from a study of T cell changes during pregnancy in multiple sclerosis (dated by TCRdb to about 2019). Describing the broader study: The study looked at changes in the T cell repertoire across pregnancy in women with multiple sclerosis.

Library generation was performed with the immunoSEQ multiplex PCR assay. TCRdb carries this immuneACCESS record with in-frame sequences only. Its versions omit some clonotypes, under half of them owing to an unresolved V gene in the studies checked, with the rest unexplained. The sample table holds some 70,000 clones, of which 91% were seen once. Approximately 2.4% of the sample comes from the top ten. This sequence was found in a female donor with multiple sclerosis, enrolled in a pregnancy study. The source was peripheral blood, collected in the first trimester of pregnancy. This sequence uses TRBV7-9 and TRBJ2-1, with 8 middle bases fitting TRBD2. Here the CDR3 is given as CASSSSTPGLGVNEQFF. At the DNA level, the sequence is TGTGCCAGCAGCTCATCGACCCCGGGACTAGGGGTAAATGAGCAGTTCTTC. Reference TRBV7-9 and TRBJ2-1 proteins supply the regions before and after the CDR3; the full variable domain is: DTGVSQNPRHKITKRGQNVTFRCDPISEHNRLYWYRQTLGQGPEFLTYFQNEAQLEKSRLLSDRFSAERPKGSFSTLEIQRTEQGDSAMYLCASSSSTPGLGVNEQFFGPGTRLTVL.